These T cell receptor beta chains were read from a single sample in a study of PD-L1 blockade in urothelial cancer. Clones were read by immunoSEQ multiplex PCR, and TCRdb kept only the in-frame ones, dropping some. This sample has around 100,000 clones, with about nine tenths found just once. The sample was PBMCs, taken around atezolizumab (anti-PD-L1) treatment. All receptors come from an elderly woman with urothelial cancer. The conserved cysteine and the conserved F or W are not part of the CDR3 here. A D gene is named only where the DNA matches it firmly.

V	J	D	CDR3
TRBV27	TRBJ2-2	TRBD1	ASSEGQGAPGELF
TRBV7-9	TRBJ2-7	TRBD1	ASSPGGGTGEQY
TRBV7-3	TRBJ2-7	.	ASSPGGSVYEQY
TRBV19	TRBJ1-2	TRBD1	ASRRDRGLGYT
TRBV5-1	TRBJ2-2	.	ASSLALLGELF
TRBV18	TRBJ2-5	.	ASSPREETQY
TRBV30	TRBJ2-1	TRBD2	AWSGFAGGVGEQF
TRBV2	TRBJ2-1	.	ASSMGGRGGEQF
TRBV19	TRBJ1-5	TRBD1	ASSIETGKRNQPQH
TRBV6-1	TRBJ2-3	TRBD2	ASSDAIGLAGADTQY
TRBV6-5	TRBJ1-5	.	ASRSDRNSNQPQH
TRBV5-1	TRBJ2-3	TRBD2	ASSLEGGRTDTQY
TRBV10-1	TRBJ2-7	.	ASSDIRLGSYEQY
TRBV19	TRBJ1-4	TRBD1	ASSSPGQPNEKLF
TRBV19	TRBJ2-4	.	ASSPGHSRAIALAKNIQY
TRBV20-1	TRBJ2-3	.	SATLPDTQY
TRBV9	TRBJ1-3	.	ASTVGEFSGNTIY
TRBV7-9	TRBJ1-2	TRBD1	ASSFDQGADT
TRBV7-9	TRBJ2-3	TRBD2	ASSLGASGRRTDTQY
TRBV9	TRBJ2-2	.	ASSGTQASTGELF
TRBV25-1	TRBJ1-1	TRBD1	ASSLRWDSMNTEAF
TRBV9	TRBJ1-3	.	ASSVRGHLPGRNTIY
TRBV7-3	TRBJ1-3	.	ASSSSGGPGNTIY
TRBV28	TRBJ1-5	.	ATRGSLQPQH
TRBV11-2	TRBJ2-7	.	ASSPSGNLEY
TRBV5-1	TRBJ2-1	TRBD2	ASRGLAGGQDEQF
TRBV6-5	TRBJ2-5	.	ASSYSRLGGETQY
TRBV2	TRBJ1-2	.	ASTRGDYGYT
TRBV28	TRBJ2-7	.	ASSSFRGLSYEQY
TRBV7-8	TRBJ1-4	TRBD1	ASSLGQALLNEKLF
TRBV11-2	TRBJ1-3	TRBD1	ASSSDRAYGNTIY
TRBV5-1	TRBJ2-3	TRBD2	ASSLGTSGSTDTQY
TRBV9	TRBJ1-4	.	ASSVAGGVEKLF
TRBV13	TRBJ2-7	TRBD2	ASSFGLAGYEQY
TRBV7-8	TRBJ1-5	.	ASSLAPARGNQPQH
TRBV6-5	TRBJ1-1	.	ASSYLSAGMNTEAF
TRBV2	TRBJ2-7	.	ASSGWTDSYEQY
TRBV6-1	TRBJ2-7	TRBD2	ASSIAGGPYEQY
TRBV2	TRBJ2-1	.	ASRSGRGENEQF
TRBV10-1	TRBJ1-1	TRBD1	ASSEYTGTADEAF
TRBV28	TRBJ1-5	.	ASSLGWARH
TRBV11-1	TRBJ2-1	.	ASSLSSASSYNEQF
TRBV4-2	TRBJ2-6	.	ASSQDSMRGRGANVLT
TRBV2	TRBJ2-5	TRBD2	ASDRGGEYQETQY
TRBV2	TRBJ1-5	TRBD1	ASRRGQESNQPQH
TRBV28	TRBJ1-2	.	ASSWSRVGGYT
TRBV6-1	TRBJ2-7	.	ASRTPQGTYEQY
TRBV7-8	TRBJ1-2	TRBD1	ASSLGKWGQGALGYT
TRBV9	TRBJ2-7	.	ASSVAGAVFYEQY
TRBV11-3	TRBJ2-5	TRBD2	ASSNRGREGQETQY
TRBV2	TRBJ1-4	TRBD1	ASSHRGSTNEKLF
TRBV15	TRBJ2-7	.	ATSRVFVDEQY
TRBV6-1	TRBJ2-7	.	ASSDNSLLHYEQY
TRBV27	TRBJ2-7	TRBD2	ASSFGSGMGPLEQY
TRBV18	TRBJ2-7	.	ASSLGVGSYEQY
TRBV18	TRBJ2-1	TRBD2	ASSPVQREYHEQF
TRBV7-9	TRBJ2-3	TRBD1	ASSVIKTGVDSDTQY